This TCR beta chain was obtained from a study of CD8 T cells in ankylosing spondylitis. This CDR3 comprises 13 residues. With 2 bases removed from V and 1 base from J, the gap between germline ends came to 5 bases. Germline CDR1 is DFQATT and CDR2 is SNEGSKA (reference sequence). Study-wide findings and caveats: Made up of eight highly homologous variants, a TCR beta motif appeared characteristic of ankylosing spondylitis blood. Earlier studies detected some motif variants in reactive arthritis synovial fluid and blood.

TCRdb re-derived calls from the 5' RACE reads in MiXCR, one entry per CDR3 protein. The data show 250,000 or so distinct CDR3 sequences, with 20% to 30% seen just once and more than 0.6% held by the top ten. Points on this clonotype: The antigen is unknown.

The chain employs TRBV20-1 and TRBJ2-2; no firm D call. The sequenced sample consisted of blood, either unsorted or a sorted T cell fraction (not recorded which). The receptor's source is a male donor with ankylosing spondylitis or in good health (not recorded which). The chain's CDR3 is CSARSRNTGELFF. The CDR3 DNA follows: TGCAGTGCTAGATCCAGGAACACCGGGGAGCTGTTTTTT.